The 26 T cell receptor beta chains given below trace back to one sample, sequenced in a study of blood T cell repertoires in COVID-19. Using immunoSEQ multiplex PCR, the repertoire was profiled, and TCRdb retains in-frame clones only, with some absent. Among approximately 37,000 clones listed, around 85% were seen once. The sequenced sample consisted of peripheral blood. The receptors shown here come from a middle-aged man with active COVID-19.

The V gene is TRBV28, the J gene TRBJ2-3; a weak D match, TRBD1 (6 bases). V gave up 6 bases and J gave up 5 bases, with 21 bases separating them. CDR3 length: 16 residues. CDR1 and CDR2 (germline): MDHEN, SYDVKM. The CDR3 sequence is CASSRPRGGYEDTQYF. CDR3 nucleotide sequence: TGTGCCAGCAGCCGCCCCAGGGGCGGGTATGAAGATACGCAGTATTTT. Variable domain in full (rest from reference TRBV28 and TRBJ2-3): DVKVTQSSRYLVKRTGEKVFLECVQDMDHENMFWYRQDPGLGLRLIYFSYDVKMKEKGDIPEGYSVSREKKERFSLILESASTNQTSMYLCASSRPRGGYEDTQYFGPGTRLTVL.

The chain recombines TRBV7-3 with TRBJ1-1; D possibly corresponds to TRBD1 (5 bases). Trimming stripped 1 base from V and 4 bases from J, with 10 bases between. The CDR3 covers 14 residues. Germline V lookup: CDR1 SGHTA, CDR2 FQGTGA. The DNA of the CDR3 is TGTGCCAGCAGCTTAAGTTACGGGGGCACTGAAGCTTTCTTT. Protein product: CASSLSYGGTEAFF.

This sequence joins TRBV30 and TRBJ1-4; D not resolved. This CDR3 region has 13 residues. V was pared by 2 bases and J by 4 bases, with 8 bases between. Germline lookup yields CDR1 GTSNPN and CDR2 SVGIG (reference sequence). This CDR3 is CAWSLQDNEKLFF. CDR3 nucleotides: TGTGCCTGGAGTCTGCAGGATAATGAAAAACTGTTTTTT. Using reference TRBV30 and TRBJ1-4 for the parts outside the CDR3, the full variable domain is SQTIHQWPATLVQPVGSPLSLECTVEGTSNPNLYWYRQAAGRGLQLLFYSVGIGQISSEVPQNLSASRPQDRQFILSSKKLLLSDSGFYLCAWSLQDNEKLFFGSGTQLSVL.

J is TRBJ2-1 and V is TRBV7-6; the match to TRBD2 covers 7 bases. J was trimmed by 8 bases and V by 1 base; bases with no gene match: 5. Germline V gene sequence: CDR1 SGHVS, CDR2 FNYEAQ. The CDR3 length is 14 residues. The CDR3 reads CASSLVGRIYEQFF. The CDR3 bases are TGTGCCAGCAGCTTAGTCGGGAGGATCTATGAGCAGTTCTTC. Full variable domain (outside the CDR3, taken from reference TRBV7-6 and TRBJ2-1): GAGVSQSPRYKVTKRGQDVALRCDPISGHVSLYWYRQALGQGPEFLTYFNYEAQQDKSGLPNDRFSAERPEGSISTLTIQRTEQRDSAMYRCASSLVGRIYEQFFGPGTRLTVL.

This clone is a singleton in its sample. In DNA form, the CDR3 reads TGCAGTGCTAGCGGGAGCAGGGAGCAGTACTTC. Protein product: CSASGSREQYF. The chain links TRBV20-1 to TRBJ2-7; maybe TRBD2 (6 bases). This CDR3 is 11 amino acids long. Trimming took off 3 bases at V and 7 bases at J, with 10 bases between the two ends. Germline V gene sequence: CDR1 DFQATT, CDR2 SNEGSKA (reference sequence).

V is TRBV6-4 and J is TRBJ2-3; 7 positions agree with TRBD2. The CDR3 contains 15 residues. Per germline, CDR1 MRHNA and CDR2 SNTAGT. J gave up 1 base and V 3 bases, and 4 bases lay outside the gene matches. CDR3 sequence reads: CASSESTSGTDTQYF. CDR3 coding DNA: TGTGCCAGCAGTGAATCTACTAGCGGCACAGATACGCAGTATTTT.

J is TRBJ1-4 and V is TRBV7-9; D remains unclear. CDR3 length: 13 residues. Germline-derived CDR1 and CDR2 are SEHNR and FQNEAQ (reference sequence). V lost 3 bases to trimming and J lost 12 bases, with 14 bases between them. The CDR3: CASSLDLERQLFF. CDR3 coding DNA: TGTGCCAGCAGCTTGGACTTAGAGAGGCAACTGTTTTTT.

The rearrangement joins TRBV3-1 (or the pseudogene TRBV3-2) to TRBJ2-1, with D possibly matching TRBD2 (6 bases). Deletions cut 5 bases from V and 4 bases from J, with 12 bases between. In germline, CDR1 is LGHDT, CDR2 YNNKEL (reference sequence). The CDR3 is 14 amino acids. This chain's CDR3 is CASSRGLLYNEQFF. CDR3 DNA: TGTGCCAGCAGCAGGGGACTGCTGTACAATGAGCAGTTCTTC.

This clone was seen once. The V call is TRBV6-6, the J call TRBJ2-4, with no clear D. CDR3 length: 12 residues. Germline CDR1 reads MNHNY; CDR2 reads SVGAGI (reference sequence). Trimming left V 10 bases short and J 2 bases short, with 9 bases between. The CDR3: CATSVTKNIQYF. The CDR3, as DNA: TGTGCCACCTCGGTCACCAAAAACATTCAGTACTTC.

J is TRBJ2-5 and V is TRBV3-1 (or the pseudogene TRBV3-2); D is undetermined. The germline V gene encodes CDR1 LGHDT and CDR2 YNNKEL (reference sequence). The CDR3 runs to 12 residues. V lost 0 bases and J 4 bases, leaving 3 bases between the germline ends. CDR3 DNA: TGTGCCAGCAGCCAAGATATAGAGACCCAGTACTTC. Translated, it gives CASSQDIETQYF.

The CDR3 is CASSQVPGLGETQYF. In DNA form, the CDR3 reads TGCGCCAGCAGCCAAGTCCCGGGACTAGGGGAGACCCAGTACTTC. The V and J genes are TRBV4-1 and TRBJ2-5; 8 bases are shared with TRBD2. Unmatched junction bases numbered 6, after V lost 1 base and J lost 5 bases. CDR1 MGHRA and CDR2 YSYEKL come from the germline V gene. This CDR3 has 15 residues.

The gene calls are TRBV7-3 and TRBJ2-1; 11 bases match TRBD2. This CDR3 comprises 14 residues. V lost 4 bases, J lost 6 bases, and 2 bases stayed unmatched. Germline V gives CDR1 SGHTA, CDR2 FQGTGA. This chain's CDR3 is CASSSGTSGNEQFF. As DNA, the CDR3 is TGTGCCAGCAGCTCCGGGACTAGCGGCAATGAGCAGTTCTTC.

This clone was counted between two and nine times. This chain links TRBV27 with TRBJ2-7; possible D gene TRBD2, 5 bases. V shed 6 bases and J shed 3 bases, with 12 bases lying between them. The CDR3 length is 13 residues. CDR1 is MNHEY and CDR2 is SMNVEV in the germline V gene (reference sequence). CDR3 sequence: CASSDSGGYEQYF. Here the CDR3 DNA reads TGTGCCAGCAGCGATTCAGGAGGCTACGAGCAGTACTTC.

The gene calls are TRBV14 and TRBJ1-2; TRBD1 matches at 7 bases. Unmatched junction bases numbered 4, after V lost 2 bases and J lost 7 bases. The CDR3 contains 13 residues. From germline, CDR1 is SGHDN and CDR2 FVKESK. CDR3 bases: TGTGCCAGCAGCCAACTTGCAGGGGGTGGCTACACCTTC. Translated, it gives CASSQLAGGGYTF.

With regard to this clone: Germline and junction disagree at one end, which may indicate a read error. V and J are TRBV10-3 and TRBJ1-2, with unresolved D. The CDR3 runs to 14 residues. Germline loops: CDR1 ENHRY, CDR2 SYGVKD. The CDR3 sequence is CATSESLLISGYTF. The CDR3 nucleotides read TGTGCCACCAGTGAGTCGTTACTCATTTCTGGCTACACCTTC.

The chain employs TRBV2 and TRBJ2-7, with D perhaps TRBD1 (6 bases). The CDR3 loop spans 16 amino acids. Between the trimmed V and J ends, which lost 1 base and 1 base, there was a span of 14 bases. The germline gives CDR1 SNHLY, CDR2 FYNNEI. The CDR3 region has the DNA TGTGCCAGCAGTGAAGGGTCACAGGGCCTATCCTACGAGCAGTACTTC. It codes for CASSEGSQGLSYEQYF. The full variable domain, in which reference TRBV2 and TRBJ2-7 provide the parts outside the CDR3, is EPEVTQTPSHQVTQMGQEVILRCVPISNHLYFYWYRQILGQKVEFLVSFYNNEISEKSEIFDDQFSVERPDGSNFTLKIRSTKLEDSAMYFCASSEGSQGLSYEQYFGPGTRLTVT.

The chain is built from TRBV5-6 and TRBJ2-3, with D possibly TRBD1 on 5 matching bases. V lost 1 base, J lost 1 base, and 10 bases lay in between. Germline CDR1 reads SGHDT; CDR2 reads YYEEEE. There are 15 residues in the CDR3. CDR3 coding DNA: TGTGCCAGCAGCTTGTGGATCAGGGGCACAGATACGCAGTATTTT. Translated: CASSLWIRGTDTQYF.

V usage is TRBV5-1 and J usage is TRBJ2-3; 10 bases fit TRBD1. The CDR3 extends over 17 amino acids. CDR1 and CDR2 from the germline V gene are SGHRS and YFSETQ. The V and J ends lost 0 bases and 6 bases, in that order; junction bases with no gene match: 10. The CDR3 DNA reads TGCGCCAGCAGCTTGGTGGGACAGGGGTCCAATGGGGATACGCAGTATTTT. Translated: CASSLVGQGSNGDTQYF.

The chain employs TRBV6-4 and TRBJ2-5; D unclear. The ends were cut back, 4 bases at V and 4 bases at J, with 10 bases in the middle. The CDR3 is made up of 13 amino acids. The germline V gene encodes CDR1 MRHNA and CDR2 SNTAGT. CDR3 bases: TGTGCCAGCAGTGCCCGTCGAGGAGAGACCCAGTACTTC. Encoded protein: CASSARRGETQYF.

The CDR3 DNA reads as TGCAGCGTAAGGGACACCGACTATAATTCACCCCTCCACTTT. It codes for CSVRDTDYNSPLHF. The rearrangement uses TRBV29-1 and TRBJ1-6, with TRBD1 as a possible D gene (6 bases). V was shortened by 6 bases and J by 3 bases, with 12 bases between the two germline ends. This CDR3 spans 14 amino acids. Per the germline V gene, CDR1 is SQVTM and CDR2 is ANQGSEA.

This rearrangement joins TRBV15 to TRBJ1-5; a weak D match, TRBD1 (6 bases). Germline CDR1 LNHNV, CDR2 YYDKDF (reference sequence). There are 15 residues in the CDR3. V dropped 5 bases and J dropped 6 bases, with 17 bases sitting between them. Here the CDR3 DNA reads TGTGCCACCAGCGGAACCAGGGGAGTAAGTCAGCCCCAGCATTTT. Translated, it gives CATSGTRGVSQPQHF.

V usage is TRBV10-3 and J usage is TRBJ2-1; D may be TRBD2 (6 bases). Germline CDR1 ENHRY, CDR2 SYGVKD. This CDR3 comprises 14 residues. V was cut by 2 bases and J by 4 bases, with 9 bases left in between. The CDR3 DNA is TGTGCCATCAGTGAGCGGGAGTCGTACAATGAGCAGTTCTTC. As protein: CAISERESYNEQFF.

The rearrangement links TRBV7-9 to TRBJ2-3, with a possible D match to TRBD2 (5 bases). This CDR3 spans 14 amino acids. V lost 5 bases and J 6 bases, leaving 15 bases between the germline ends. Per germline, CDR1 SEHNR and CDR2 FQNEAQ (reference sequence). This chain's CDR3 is CASSPRGFGDTQYF. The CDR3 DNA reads TGTGCCAGCAGCCCCCGCGGGTTCGGGGATACGCAGTATTTT. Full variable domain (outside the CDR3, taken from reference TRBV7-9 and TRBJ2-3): DTGVSQNPRHKITKRGQNVTFRCDPISEHNRLYWYRQTLGQGPEFLTYFQNEAQLEKSRLLSDRFSAERPKGSFSTLEIQRTEQGDSAMYLCASSPRGFGDTQYFGPGTRLTVL.

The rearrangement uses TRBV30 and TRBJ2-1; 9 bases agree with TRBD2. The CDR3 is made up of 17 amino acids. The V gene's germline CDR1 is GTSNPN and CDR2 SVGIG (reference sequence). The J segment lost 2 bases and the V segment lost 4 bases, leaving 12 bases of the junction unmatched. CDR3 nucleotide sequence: TGTGCCTGGACCCCCCCCAGGACTAGCGTTACCTACAATGAGCAGTTCTTC. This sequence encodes CAWTPPRTSVTYNEQFF.

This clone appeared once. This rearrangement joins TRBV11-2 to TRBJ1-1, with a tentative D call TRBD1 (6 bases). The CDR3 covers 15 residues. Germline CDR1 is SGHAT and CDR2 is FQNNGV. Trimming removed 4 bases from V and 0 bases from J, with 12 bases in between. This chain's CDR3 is CASSSTGGMNTEAFF. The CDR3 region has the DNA TGTGCCAGCAGCTCGACAGGCGGAATGAACACTGAAGCTTTCTTT.

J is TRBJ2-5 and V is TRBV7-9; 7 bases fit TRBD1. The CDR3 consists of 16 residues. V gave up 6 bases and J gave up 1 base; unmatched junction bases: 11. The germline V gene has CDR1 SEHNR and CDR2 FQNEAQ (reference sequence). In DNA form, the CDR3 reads TGTGCCAGCAGGCTTACCCGGGACAGCCTCCAAGAGACCCAGTACTTC. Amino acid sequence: CASRLTRDSLQETQYF. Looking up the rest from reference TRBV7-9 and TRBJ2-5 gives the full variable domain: DTGVSQNPRHKITKRGQNVTFRCDPISEHNRLYWYRQTLGQGPEFLTYFQNEAQLEKSRLLSDRFSAERPKGSFSTLEIQRTEQGDSAMYLCASRLTRDSLQETQYFGPGTRLLVL.